The next 5 T cell receptor beta chains were all read from a single sample in a study of blood T cells in healthy people across ages. The second PCR ran about 6 to 12 cycles with a sample-barcoded 5' primer and J-beta primers. TCRdb analysed the 5' RACE reads with MiXCR anew, one entry per CDR3 protein. Among about 1,400,000 distinct CDR3 sequences listed, approximately 60% were seen once. Sequencing was done on a sample of blood. Receptors were obtained from a man younger than 30 in good health.

The chain employs TRBV12-3 or TRBV12-4 and TRBJ2-5, with D perhaps given as TRBD1 or TRBD2 (5 bases each). This CDR3 region has 15 residues. Trimming pared 5 bases from V and 1 base from J, leaving 14 bases between. The CDR3 region has the DNA TGTGCCAGCAGTAGGACACACGGGGTCCAAGAGACCCAGTACTTC. Protein sequence: CASSRTHGVQETQYF.

This clonotype was recorded a few times. The chain links TRBV2 to TRBJ2-3; unclear D gene. Trimming stripped 1 base from V and 0 bases from J, with 5 bases between. Germline loops: CDR1 SNHLY, CDR2 FYNNEI. The CDR3 extends over 14 amino acids. The CDR3 DNA follows: TGTGCCAGCAGTGAAGGGCAGAGCACAGATACGCAGTATTTT. Its translation: CASSEGQSTDTQYF.

This clonotype was seen only a few times. The chain recombines TRBV6-5 with TRBJ1-2; D is ambiguous. The CDR3 extends over 18 amino acids. The germline gives CDR1 MNHEY, CDR2 SVGAGI. Trimming took 0 bases from V and 5 from J, leaving 22 bases between them. This CDR3 is CASSYSQLRKIAVYGYTF. The DNA for the CDR3 is TGTGCCAGCAGTTACTCCCAGCTCCGGAAAATAGCGGTATATGGCTACACCTTC.

This chain links TRBV5-1 with TRBJ2-5; 8 bases line up with TRBD2. CDR3 size: 16 residues. Germline lookup yields CDR1 SGHRS and CDR2 YFSETQ. V shed 0 bases and J 0 bases; nucleotides not matched to a gene: 4. CDR3 region: CASSLGPAGDQETQYF. The CDR3 DNA reads as TGCGCCAGCAGCTTGGGGCCAGCGGGGGACCAAGAGACCCAGTACTTC.

The chain recombines TRBV6-2 or TRBV6-3 with TRBJ1-2; a weak D match, TRBD1 (6 bases). Deletions cut 5 bases from V and 7 bases from J, with 11 bases between. Per germline, CDR1 MNHEY and CDR2 SVGEGT. CDR3 length equals 12 residues. The CDR3 here is CASSEGTSGYTF. CDR3 DNA: TGTGCCAGCAGTGAAGGGACATCTGGCTACACCTTC.